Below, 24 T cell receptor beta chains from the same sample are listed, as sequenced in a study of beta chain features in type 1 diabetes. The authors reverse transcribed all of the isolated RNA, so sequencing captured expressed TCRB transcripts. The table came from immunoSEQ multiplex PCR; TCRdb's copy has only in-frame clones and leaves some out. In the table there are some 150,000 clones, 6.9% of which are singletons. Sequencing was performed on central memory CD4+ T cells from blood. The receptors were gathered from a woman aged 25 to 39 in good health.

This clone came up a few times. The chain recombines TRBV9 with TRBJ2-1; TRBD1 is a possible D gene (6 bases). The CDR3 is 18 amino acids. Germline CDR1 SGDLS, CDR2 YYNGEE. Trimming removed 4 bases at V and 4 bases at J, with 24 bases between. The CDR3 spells CASSPTRGLGLGYNEQFF. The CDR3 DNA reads TGTGCCAGCAGCCCCACAAGGGGGTTGGGTCTTGGGTACAATGAGCAGTTCTTC.

The CDR3, as DNA: TGTGCCAGCAGTTTTCCGGCGGGAGTTACCGGGGAGCTGTTTTTT. It is translated as CASSFPAGVTGELFF. V is TRBV28 and J is TRBJ2-2; TRBD2 aligns across 7 bases. This CDR3 has 15 residues. The trim removed 3 bases at V and 5 bases at J, leaving 6 bases unmatched. Germline CDR1 reads MDHEN; CDR2 reads SYDVKM.

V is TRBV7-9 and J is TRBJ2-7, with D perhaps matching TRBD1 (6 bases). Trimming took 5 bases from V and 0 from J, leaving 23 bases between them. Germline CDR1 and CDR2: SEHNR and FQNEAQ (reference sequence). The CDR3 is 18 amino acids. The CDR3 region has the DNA TGTGCCAGCAGCCAAGACCCGATAAGGGGACAACTCTCCTACGAGCAGTACTTC. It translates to CASSQDPIRGQLSYEQYF.

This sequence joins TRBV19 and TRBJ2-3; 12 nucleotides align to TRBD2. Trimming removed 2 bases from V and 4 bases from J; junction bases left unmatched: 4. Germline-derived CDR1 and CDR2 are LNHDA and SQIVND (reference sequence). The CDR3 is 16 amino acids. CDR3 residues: CASSIWASGRADTQYF. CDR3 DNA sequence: TGTGCCAGTAGTATATGGGCTAGCGGGAGGGCAGATACGCAGTATTTT.

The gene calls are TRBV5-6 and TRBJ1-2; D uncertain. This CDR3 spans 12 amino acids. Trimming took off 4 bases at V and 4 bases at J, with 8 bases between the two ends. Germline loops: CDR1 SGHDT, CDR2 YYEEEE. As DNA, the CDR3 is TGTGCCAGCAGCCCGGCGGGCTATGGCTACACCTTC. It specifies CASSPAGYGYTF.

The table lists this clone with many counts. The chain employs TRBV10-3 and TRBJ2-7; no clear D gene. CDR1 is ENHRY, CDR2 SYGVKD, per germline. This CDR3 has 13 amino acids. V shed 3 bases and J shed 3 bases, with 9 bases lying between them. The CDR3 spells CAISDKALYEQYF. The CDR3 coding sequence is TGTGCCATCAGTGATAAAGCCCTCTACGAGCAGTACTTC.

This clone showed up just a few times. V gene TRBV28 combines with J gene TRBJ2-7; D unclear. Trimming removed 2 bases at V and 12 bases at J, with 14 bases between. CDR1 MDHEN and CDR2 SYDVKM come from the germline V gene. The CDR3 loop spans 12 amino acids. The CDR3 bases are TGTGCCAGCAGTTTAGTAAGCCGGGTGGCGTACTTC. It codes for CASSLVSRVAYF.

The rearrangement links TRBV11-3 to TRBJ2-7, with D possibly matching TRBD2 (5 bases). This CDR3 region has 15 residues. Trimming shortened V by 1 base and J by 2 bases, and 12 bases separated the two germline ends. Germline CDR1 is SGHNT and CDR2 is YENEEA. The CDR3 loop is CASSLGGYPPYEQYF. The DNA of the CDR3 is TGTGCCAGCAGCTTAGGAGGGTACCCCCCCTACGAGCAGTACTTC.

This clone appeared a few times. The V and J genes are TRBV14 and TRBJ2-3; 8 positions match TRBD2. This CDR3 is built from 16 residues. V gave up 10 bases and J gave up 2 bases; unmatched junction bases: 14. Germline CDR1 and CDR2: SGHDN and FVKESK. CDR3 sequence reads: CATYSGARSPTDTQYF. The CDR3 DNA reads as TGTGCCACCTATAGCGGGGCACGTTCCCCCACAGATACGCAGTATTTT.

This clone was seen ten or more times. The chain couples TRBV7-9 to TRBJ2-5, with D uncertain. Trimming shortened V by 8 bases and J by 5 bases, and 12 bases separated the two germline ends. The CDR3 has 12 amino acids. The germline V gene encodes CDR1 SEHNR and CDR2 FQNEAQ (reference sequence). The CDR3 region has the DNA TGTGCCAGCTCCACAGCTGCGGAGACCCAGTACTTC. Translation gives CASSTAAETQYF.

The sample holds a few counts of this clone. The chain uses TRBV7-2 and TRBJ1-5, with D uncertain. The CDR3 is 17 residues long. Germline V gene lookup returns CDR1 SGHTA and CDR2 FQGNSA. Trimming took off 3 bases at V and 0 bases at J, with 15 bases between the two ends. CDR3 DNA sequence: TGTGCCAGCAGCTTCTCTGCCGGTCCGGGTAGCAATCAGCCCCAGCATTTT. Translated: CASSFSAGPGSNQPQHF.

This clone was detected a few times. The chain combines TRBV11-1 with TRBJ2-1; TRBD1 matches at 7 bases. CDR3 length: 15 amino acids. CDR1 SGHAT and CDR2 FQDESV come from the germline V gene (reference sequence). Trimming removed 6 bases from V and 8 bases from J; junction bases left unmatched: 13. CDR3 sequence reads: CASRRPGQSRDEQFF. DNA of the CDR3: TGTGCCAGCAGACGGCCGGGACAGTCTAGGGATGAGCAGTTCTTC.

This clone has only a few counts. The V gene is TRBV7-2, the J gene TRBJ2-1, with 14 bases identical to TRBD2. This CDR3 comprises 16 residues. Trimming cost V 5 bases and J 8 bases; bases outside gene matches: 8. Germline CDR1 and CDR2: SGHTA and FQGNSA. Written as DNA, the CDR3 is TGTGCCAGCAGCCTCGGACTAGCGGGAGGCCAATATGAGCAGTTCTTC. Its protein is CASSLGLAGGQYEQFF. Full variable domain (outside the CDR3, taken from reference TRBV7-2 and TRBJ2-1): GAGVSQSPSNKVTEKGKDVELRCDPISGHTALYWYRQSLGQGLEFLIYFQGNSAPDKSGLPSDRFSAERTGGSVSTLTIQRTQQEDSAVYLCASSLGLAGGQYEQFFGPGTRLTVL.

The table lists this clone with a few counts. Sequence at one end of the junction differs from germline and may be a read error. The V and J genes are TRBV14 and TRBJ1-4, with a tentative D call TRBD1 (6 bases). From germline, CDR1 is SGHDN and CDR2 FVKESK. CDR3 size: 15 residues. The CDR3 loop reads CASSQAWTANEKLFF. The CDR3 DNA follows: TGTGCCAGCAGTCAAGCTTGGACAGCTAATGAAAAACTGTTTTTT.

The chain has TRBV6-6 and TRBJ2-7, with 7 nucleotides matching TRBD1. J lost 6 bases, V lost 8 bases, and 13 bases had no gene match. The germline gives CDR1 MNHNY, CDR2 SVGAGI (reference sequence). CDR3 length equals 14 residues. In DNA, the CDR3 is TGTGCCAGCGGGCGTTATACAGGGGTGGGCGAGCAGTACTTC. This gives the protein CASGRYTGVGEQYF.

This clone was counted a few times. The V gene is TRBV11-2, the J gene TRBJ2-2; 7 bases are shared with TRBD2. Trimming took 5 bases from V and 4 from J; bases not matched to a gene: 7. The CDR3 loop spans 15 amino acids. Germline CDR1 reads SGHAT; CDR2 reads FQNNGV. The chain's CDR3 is CASSPTGGGTGELFF. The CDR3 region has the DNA TGTGCCAGCAGCCCGACGGGGGGAGGCACCGGGGAGCTGTTTTTT.

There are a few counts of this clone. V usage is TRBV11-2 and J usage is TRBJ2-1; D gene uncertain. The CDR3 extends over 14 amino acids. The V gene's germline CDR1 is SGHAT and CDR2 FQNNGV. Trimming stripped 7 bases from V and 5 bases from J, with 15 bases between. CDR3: CASKAFSSNNEQFF. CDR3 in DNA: TGTGCCAGCAAGGCCTTTAGCAGTAACAATGAGCAGTTCTTC.

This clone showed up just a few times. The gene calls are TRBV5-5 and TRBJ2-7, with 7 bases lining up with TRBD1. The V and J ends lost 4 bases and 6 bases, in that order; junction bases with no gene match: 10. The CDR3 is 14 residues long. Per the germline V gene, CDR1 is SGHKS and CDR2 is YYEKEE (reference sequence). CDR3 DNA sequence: TGTGCCAGCAGCCGCCCGACAGGGTTCCGCGAGCAGTACTTC. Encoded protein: CASSRPTGFREQYF.

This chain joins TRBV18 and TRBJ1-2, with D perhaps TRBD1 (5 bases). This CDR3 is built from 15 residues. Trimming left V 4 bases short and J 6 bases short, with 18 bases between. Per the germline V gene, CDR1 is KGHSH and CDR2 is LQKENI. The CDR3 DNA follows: TGTGCCAGCTCACTGTCCGGTCAGGGAGGAGATGGCTACACCTTC. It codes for CASSLSGQGGDGYTF.

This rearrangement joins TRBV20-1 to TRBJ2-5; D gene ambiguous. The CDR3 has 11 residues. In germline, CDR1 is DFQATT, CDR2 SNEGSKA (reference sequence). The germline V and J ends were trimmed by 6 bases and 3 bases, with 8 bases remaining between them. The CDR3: CSANREETQYF. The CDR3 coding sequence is TGCAGTGCCAACCGGGAAGAGACCCAGTACTTC.

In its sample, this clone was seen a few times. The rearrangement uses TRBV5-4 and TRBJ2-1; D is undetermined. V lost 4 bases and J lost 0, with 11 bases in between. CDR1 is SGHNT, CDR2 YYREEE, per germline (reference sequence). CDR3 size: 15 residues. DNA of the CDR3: TGTGCCAGCAGCCAAGATGGCGGCTCCTACAATGAGCAGTTCTTC. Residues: CASSQDGGSYNEQFF.

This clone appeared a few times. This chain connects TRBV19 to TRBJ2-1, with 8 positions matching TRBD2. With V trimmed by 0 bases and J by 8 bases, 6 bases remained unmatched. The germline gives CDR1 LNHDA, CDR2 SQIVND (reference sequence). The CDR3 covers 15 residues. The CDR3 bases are TGTGCCAGTAGTATAGATGTTAGCGGGATCGATGAGCAGTTCTTC. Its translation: CASSIDVSGIDEQFF.

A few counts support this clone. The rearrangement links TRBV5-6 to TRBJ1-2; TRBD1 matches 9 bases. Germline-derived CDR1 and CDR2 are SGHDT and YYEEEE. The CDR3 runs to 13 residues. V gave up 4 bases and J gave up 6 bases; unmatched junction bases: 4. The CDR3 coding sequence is TGTGCCAGCAGCACCCGACAGGGGGATGGCTACACCTTC. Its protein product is CASSTRQGDGYTF.

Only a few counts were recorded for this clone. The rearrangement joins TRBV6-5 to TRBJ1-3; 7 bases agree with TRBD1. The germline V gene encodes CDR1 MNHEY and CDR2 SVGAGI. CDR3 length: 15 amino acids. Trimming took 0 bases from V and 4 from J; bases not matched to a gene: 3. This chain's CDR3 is CASSYSGQYGNTIYF. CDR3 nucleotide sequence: TGTGCCAGCAGTTACTCGGGACAGTACGGAAACACCATATATTTT.